This T cell receptor (beta chain) was obtained from a study of blood T cells in healthy people across ages (dated by TCRdb to between 2015 and 2016). Broadly, across the study: Template switching captured roughly one uniquely barcoded TCR beta cDNA molecule per two T cells in model experiments. Using deep sequencing normalized with unique cDNA molecular identifiers, the study measured how TCR beta repertoire diversity changes with age. The donors were split into four age groups: young (average approximately 16 years), middle-aged (about 40), aged (more than 55) and long-lived (under 85). To avoid experimental bias, donors of different ages were randomly spread across the sequencing lanes. For two donors (one aged 18 to 30 and one aged 80 or older), the study analyzed two additional independent replicas of 1 million unique cDNA reads from the same blood draw.

Overall results and qualifications from the work: The CMV infection status of donors was not known, potentially confounding age-related changes in expanded clonotypes. Conclusive comparison of naive and antigen-experienced compartments was prevented by the profiling of bulk unsorted PBMCs. Observed TCR beta diversity per million T cells fell roughly linearly with age, and a significant reduction was already apparent by age around 44. Compared with the aged group, the long-lived group had more naive CD4+ T cells, fewer expanded clones and increased TCR diversity, a pattern suggesting age selection. There was a strong correlation between observed TCR beta diversity and the percentage of naive T cells measured by flow cytometry. Estimates of total diversity based on one million sequenced T cells were considered lower bounds and underestimates.

This clonotype was observed a handful of times. It has no known antigen specificity. No qualities accompany the bases; no much larger clone lies one base away. Donors were 35 to 40 systemically healthy Caucasian individuals from Russia aged roughly 6 to 90 years. Ten milliliters of peripheral blood were drawn from each donor into EDTA-treated Vacutainer tubes. Ficoll-Paque density-gradient centrifugation was used to isolate PBMCs, with at least 7 million obtained per sample. Total RNA was extracted from PBMCs with Trizol reagent, with at least 6 micrograms obtained per sample. Naive CD45RAhigh/CD27high T cell percentages were measured by flow cytometry on a PBMC aliquot from every donor. Here V drops 6 bases and J drops 4 bases, and the junction holds 13 bases not matched to any gene. The CDR3 runs 16 residues from the cysteine to the phenylalanine. CDR3 DNA only is kept here, 48 bases in frame from base 1. Reading the germline V gene gives CDR1 SGHTA and CDR2 FQGNSA.

The library relied on 5' RACE. The sample was run on an Illumina HiSeq 2500. A second PCR of roughly 6 to 11 cycles was run with a J-beta primer mix and a sample-barcoded 5' primer. Each TCR beta cDNA molecule received a unique molecular identifier from a template-switch 5' adaptor carrying 12 random nucleotides. Each sample yielded at least 2.5 million CDR3-containing paired-end reads. First-strand cDNA was synthesized from all RNA with the Mint cDNA synthesis kit, primed by a TRBC-specific oligonucleotide. All cDNA was treated with uracil-DNA glycosylase and then went through a first 18-cycle PCR with the universal primers M1SS and BC2_uni_R. For the original study's pipeline: For normalization, 1 million high-quality reads, each with a distinct molecular identifier, were randomly selected from each sample. Reads sharing molecular identifiers were discarded rather than binned into consensus sequences. MiTCR, with a Q25 quality threshold and the strictest error-elimination algorithm, was used for CDR3 identification, clonotype clustering and error correction. A nonparametric unseen species model with Euler transformation was used to estimate lower-bound total TCR beta diversity. In TCRdb, the public reads were trimmed at Q25 with fastp and aligned with MiXCR, with productive beta chains retained. Rows with one shared CDR3 protein collapse into an entry with the most common genes and DNA. TCRdb's processing, not the authors' own work, is the source of the V and J calls. The sample table holds roughly 730,000 distinct CDR3 sequences, of which roughly three fifths were seen once. The ten biggest clones cover around 24% of the sample.

This TCR came from a man aged 35 to 55 in good health. Sequenced: blood. The sequence joins TRBV7-2 to TRBJ2-5, with 8 central nucleotides matching TRBD1. The CDR3: CASRRDRSFLGETQYF. The DNA is as follows: TGTGCCAGCAGACGGGACAGGAGTTTCCTGGGAGAGACCCAGTACTTC.